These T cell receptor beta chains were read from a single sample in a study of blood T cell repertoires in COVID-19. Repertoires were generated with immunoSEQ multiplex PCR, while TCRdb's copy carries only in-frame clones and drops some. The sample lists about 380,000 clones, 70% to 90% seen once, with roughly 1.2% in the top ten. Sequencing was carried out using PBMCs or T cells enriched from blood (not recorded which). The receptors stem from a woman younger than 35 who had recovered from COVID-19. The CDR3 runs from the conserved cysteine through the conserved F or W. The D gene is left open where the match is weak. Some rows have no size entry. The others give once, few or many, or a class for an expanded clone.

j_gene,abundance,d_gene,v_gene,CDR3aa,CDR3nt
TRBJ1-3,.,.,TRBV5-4,CASSLIGGSGNTIYF,TGTGCCAGCAGCTTAATAGGGGGCTCTGGAAACACCATATATTTT
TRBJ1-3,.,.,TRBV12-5,CASGLAHREGRNTIYF,TGTGCTAGTGGTTTGGCACACAGGGAAGGAAGAAACACCATATATTTT
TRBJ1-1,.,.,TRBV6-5,CASRTGSPGTEAFF,TGTGCCAGCAGAACGGGCTCCCCGGGGACTGAAGCTTTCTTT
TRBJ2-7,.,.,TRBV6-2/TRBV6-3,CASRHRFYEQYF,TGTGCCAGCCGCCACAGGTTCTACGAGCAGTACTTC
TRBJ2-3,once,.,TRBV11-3,CASSLGQASSTDTQYF,TGTGCCAGCAGCTTAGGGCAGGCCTCTAGCACAGATACGCAGTATTTT
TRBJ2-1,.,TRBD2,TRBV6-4,CASSEHQRGGGSYNEQFF,TGTGCCAGCAGTGAGCATCAGCGGGGGGGCGGAAGTTACAATGAGCAGTTCTTC
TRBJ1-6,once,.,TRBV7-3,CASSLTGNSPLHF,TGTGCCAGCAGCTTGACCGGGAATTCACCCCTCCACTTT
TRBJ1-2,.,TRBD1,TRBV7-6,CASSFDRESAMGYTF,TGTGCCAGCAGCTTCGACAGGGAGAGCGCTATGGGCTACACCTTC
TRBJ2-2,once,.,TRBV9,CASSVDGNTGELFF,TGTGCCAGCAGCGTAGACGGGAACACCGGGGAGCTGTTTTTT
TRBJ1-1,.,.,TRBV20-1,CSASGQLNTEAFF,TGCAGTGCTAGTGGACAGTTGAACACTGAAGCTTTCTTT
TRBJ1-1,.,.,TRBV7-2,CASSLAGRGGTEAFF,TGTGCCAGCAGCTTAGCGGGTAGGGGCGGCACTGAAGCTTTCTTT
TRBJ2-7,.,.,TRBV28,CASSLVDSSYEQYF,TGTGCCAGCAGTTTAGTGGACAGCTCCTACGAGCAGTACTTC
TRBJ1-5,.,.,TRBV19,CASSSSPGKGEPQHF,TGTGCCAGTAGTAGTTCACCCGGGAAGGGGGAGCCCCAGCATTTT
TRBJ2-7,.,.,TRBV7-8,CASSLEGRITYEQYF,TGTGCCAGCAGCTTAGAGGGGAGGATTACCTACGAGCAGTACTTC
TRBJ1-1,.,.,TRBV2,CAISRVMLLGNTEAFF,TGTGCCATTTCCAGGGTTATGTTGCTCGGGAACACTGAAGCTTTCTTT
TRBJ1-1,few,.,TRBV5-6,CASSSPSGRKAFF,TGTGCCAGCAGCTCCCCGTCCGGGAGGAAAGCTTTCTTT
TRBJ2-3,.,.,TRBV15,CATRATQDPPDTQYF,TGTGCCACCCGAGCAACGCAGGATCCCCCAGATACGCAGTATTTT
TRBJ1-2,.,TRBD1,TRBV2,CASSEGQGGPSPNYGYTF,TGTGCCAGCAGTGAAGGGCAGGGGGGCCCCTCTCCTAACTATGGCTACACCTTC
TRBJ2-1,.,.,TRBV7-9,CASSFPFPNEQFF,TGTGCCAGCAGCTTCCCATTTCCCAATGAGCAGTTCTTC
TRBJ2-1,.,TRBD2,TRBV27,CASSPGLAGLNEQFF,TGTGCCAGCAGTCCGGGACTAGCGGGGTTGAATGAGCAGTTCTTC
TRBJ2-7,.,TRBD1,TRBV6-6,CASSYPEAGGYEQYF,TGTGCCAGCAGTTACCCCGAGGCAGGGGGTTACGAGCAGTACTTC
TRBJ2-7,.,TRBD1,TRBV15,CATSDPTGFLYEQYF,TGTGCCACCAGCGACCCGACAGGGTTCCTCTACGAGCAGTACTTC
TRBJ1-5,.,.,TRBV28,CASSFLGEAQPQHF,TGTGCCAGCAGTTTCCTTGGGGAGGCTCAGCCCCAGCATTTT
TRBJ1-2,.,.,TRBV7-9,CASSLAVQGGTYGYTF,TGTGCCAGCAGCTTAGCGGTCCAGGGAGGGACCTATGGCTACACCTTC
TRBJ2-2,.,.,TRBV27,CASSYGLNTGELFF,TGTGCCAGCAGTTACGGGTTGAACACCGGGGAGCTGTTTTTT
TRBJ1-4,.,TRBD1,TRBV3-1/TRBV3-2,CASSPPRQGAREKLFF,TGTGCCAGCAGCCCACCCCGACAGGGGGCTCGGGAAAAACTGTTTTTT
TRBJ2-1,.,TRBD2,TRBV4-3,CASSPATSGGYNEQFF,TGCGCCAGCAGCCCCGCAACTAGCGGGGGGTACAATGAGCAGTTCTTC
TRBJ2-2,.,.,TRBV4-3,CASSPTETSILTGELFF,TGCGCCAGCAGCCCGACAGAGACCTCTATACTCACCGGGGAGCTGTTTTTT
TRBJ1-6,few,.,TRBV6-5,CASSSLLDRHNSPLHF,TGTGCCAGCAGTTCCTTATTAGACAGACATAATTCACCCCTCCACTTT
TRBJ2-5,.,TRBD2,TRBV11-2,CASSSSGGQTQYF,TGTGCCAGCAGCTCCAGCGGGGGACAGACCCAGTACTTC
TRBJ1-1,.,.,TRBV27,CASSFKGYTEAFF,TGTGCCAGCAGTTTCAAGGGGTACACTGAAGCTTTCTTT
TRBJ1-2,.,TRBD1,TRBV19,CASSVNPQGSGYTF,TGTGCCAGTAGTGTCAACCCACAGGGGTCTGGCTACACCTTC
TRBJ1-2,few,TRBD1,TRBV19,CASSNRDRGGYGYTF,TGTGCCAGTAGTAACCGGGACAGGGGTGGCTATGGCTACACCTTC
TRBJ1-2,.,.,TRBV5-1,CASSRSRDGYTF,TGCGCCAGCAGTCGGAGTCGAGATGGCTACACCTTC
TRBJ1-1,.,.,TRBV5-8,CASATTPNTEAFF,TGTGCCAGCGCCACCACACCGAACACTGAAGCTTTCTTT
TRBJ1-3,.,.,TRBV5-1,CASSLAGNSGNTIYF,TGCGCCAGCAGCTTGGCCGGGAACTCTGGAAACACCATATATTTT
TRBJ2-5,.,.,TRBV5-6,CASSTGVETQYF,TGTGCCAGCAGCACCGGTGTGGAGACCCAGTACTTC
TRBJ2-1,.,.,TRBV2,CASSGGLYNEQFF,TGTGCCAGCAGTGGGGGACTCTACAATGAGCAGTTCTTC
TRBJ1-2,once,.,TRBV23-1,CASSGRHGKNYGYTF,TGCGCCAGCAGTGGGAGACACGGGAAAAACTATGGCTACACCTTC
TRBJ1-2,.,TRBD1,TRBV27,CASSGTGNYGYTF,TGTGCCAGCAGTGGGACAGGCAACTATGGCTACACCTTC
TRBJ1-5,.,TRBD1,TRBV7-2,CASSSTGGNQPQHF,TGTGCCAGCAGCTCCACAGGGGGCAATCAGCCCCAGCATTTT
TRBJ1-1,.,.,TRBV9,CASSVGSRGGRTEAFF,TGTGCCAGCAGCGTAGGATCGCGCGGGGGGAGGACTGAAGCTTTCTTT
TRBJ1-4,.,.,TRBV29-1,CSVEDPGGGEKLFF,TGCAGCGTTGAAGATCCCGGAGGAGGTGAAAAACTGTTTTTT
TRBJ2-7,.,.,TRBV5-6,CASSVDINEQYF,TGTGCCAGCAGCGTAGACATAAACGAGCAGTACTTC
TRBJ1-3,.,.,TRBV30,CAWTLGAGRLSGNTIYF,TGTGCCTGGACCCTAGGGGCCGGTCGTCTCTCTGGAAACACCATATATTTT
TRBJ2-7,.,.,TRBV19,CASSIRQDFNEQYF,TGTGCCAGTAGTATTCGACAGGATTTCAACGAGCAGTACTTC
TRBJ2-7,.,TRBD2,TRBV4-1,CASSQAVGLTYEQYF,TGCGCCAGCAGCCAAGCGGTGGGACTAACGTACGAGCAGTACTTC
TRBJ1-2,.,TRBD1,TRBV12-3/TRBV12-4,CASSRQGAGGYTF,TGTGCCAGCAGCCGCCAGGGGGCGGGTGGCTACACCTTC
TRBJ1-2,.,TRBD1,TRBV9,CASSPRTGNNYGYTF,TGTGCCAGCAGCCCACGGACAGGGAATAACTATGGCTACACCTTC